The sequence of this T cell receptor beta chain was determined in a study of patients and donors after allogeneic stem cell transplantation (dated by TCRdb to 2018 to 2021). On this clonotype: Its antigen is unknown. No base quality information exists; no much larger clone differs at one position.

Trimming takes 5 bases off V and 6 bases off J; junction bases not matched to a gene: 6. CDR1 KGHSH and CDR2 LQKENI are derived from the germline V gene. The CDR3, from cysteine to phenylalanine, totals 15 residues. This entry keeps only the CDR3 DNA: 45 bases, framed from base 1. Receptor amplification or capture employed RT-PCR. Sequencing took place on a NextSeq 550. TCRdb reworked the public reads: Q25 trimming with fastp, MiXCR clone assembly, productive beta chains retained. CDR3 protein sequences are deduplicated, and each keeps its most common genes and DNA. The sample data list hundreds of thousands of distinct CDR3 sequences, and roughly 17% of these were observed just once. The top ten clones comprise less than 8% of the sample.

Sequenced material: blood, either unsorted or a sorted T cell fraction (not recorded which). Recombination linked TRBV18 to TRBJ2-3, and 12 junction bases match TRBD2. The sequence was obtained from a human donor who was either an allogeneic HSCT recipient or a stem cell or donor lymphocyte infusion donor (not recorded which). It is not recorded whose cells these are; they may come from a transplant donor. The DNA is as follows: TGTGCCAGCTCATCTTCTAGCGGGAGGGCTGATACGCAGTATTTT. Its protein is CASSSSSGRADTQYF.